The 3 T cell receptor beta chains reported below all come from one sample, sequenced in a study of beta chain features in type 1 diabetes. The authors reverse transcribed all of the isolated RNA, so sequencing captured expressed TCRB transcripts. Method: immunoSEQ multiplex PCR; TCRdb's copy keeps in-frame clones and lacks some. This repertoire shows about half a million clones, over 10% found once; its top ten account for approximately 0.05%. The material sequenced was naive CD4+ T cells from blood. These receptors came from a woman aged 18 to 35 in good health.

The chain is built from TRBV30 and TRBJ2-3, with D unclear. Germline CDR1 is GTSNPN and CDR2 is SVGIG (reference sequence). V dropped 5 bases and J dropped 4 bases, with 10 bases sitting between them. This CDR3 has 12 amino acids. The CDR3 nucleotides read TGTGCCTGGGGTTTCAGCGCAGATACGCAGTATTTT. This translates into CAWGFSADTQYF.

This chain links TRBV7-7 with TRBJ2-7; tentatively, D is TRBD1 (5 bases). Germline loops: CDR1 SSHAT, CDR2 FNYEAQ (reference sequence). This CDR3 has 13 residues. V was shortened by 7 bases and J by 0 bases, with 10 bases between the two germline ends. CDR3 sequence: CASTRASSYEQYV. As DNA, the CDR3 is TGTGCCAGCACCAGGGCCAGCTCCTACGAGCAGTACGTC.

The chain employs TRBV5-6 and TRBJ1-6; 11 bases are shared with TRBD1. The germline gives CDR1 SGHDT, CDR2 YYEEEE. This CDR3 has 15 residues. V was pared by 1 base and J by 9 bases, with 3 bases of the junction left unmatched. This CDR3 reads CASSLHGTGGSPLHF. DNA for the CDR3: TGTGCCAGCAGCTTGCACGGGACAGGGGGTTCACCCCTCCACTTT.